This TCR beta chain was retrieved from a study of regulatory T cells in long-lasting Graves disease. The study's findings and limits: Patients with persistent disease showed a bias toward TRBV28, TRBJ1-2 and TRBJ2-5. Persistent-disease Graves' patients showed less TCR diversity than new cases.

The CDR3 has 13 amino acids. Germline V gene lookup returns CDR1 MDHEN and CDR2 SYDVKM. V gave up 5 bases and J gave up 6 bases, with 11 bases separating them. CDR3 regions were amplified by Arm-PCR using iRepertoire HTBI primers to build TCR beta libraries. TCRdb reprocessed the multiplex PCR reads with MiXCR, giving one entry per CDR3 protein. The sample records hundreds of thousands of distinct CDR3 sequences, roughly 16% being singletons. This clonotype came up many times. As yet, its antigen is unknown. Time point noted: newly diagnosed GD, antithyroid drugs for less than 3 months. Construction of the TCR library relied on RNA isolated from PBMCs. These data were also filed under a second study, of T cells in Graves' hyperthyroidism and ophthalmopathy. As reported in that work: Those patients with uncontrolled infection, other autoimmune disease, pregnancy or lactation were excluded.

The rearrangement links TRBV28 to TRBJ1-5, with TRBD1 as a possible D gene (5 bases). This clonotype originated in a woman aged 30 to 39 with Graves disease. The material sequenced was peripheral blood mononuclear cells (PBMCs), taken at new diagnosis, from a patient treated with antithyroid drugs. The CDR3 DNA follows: TGTGCCAGCAGTCCCCCGGGGGTTCAGCCCCAGCATTTT. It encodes CASSPPGVQPQHF.